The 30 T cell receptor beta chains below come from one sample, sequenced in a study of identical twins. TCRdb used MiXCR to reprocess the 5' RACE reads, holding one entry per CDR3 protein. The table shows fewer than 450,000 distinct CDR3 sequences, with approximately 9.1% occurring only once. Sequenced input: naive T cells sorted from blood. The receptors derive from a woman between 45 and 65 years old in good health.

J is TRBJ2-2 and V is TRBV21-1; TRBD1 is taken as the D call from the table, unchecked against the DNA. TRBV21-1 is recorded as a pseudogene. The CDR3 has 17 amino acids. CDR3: CASSKGSRHRNTGELFF. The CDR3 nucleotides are TGTGCCAGCAGCAAGGGCTCCCGGCACAGGAACACCGGGGAGCTGTTTTTT.

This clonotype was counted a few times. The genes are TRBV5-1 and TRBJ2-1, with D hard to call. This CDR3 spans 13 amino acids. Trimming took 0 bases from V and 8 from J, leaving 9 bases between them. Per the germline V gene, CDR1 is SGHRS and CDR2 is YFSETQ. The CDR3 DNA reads TGCGCCAGCAGCTTGGCGGGCTCCTATGAGCAGTTCTTC. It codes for CASSLAGSYEQFF. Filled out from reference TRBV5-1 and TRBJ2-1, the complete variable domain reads KAGVTQTPRYLIKTRGQQVTLSCSPISGHRSVSWYQQTPGQGLQFLFEYFSETQRNKGNFPGRFSGRQFSNSRSEMNVSTLELGDSALYLCASSLAGSYEQFFGPGTRLTVL.

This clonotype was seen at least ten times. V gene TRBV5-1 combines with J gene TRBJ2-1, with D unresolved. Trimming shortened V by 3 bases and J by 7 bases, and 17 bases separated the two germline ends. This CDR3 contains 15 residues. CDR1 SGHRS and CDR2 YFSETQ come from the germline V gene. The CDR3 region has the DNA TGCGCCAGCAGCTACGACAACCCTATAACTAATGAGCAGTTCTTC. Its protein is CASSYDNPITNEQFF.

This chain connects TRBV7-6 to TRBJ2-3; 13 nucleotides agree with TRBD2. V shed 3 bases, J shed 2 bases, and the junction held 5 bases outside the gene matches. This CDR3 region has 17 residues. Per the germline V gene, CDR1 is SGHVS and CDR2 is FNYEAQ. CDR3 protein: CASSFGTSGTPTDTQYF. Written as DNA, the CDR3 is TGTGCCAGCAGCTTCGGGACTAGCGGGACCCCCACAGATACGCAGTATTTT.

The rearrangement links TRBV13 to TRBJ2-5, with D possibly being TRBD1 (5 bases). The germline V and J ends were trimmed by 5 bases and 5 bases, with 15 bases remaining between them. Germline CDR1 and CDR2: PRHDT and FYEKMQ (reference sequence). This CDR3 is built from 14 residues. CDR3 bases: TGTGCCAGCAGCCCAAAGGGGTCGGAGGAGACCCAGTACTTC. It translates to CASSPKGSEETQYF.

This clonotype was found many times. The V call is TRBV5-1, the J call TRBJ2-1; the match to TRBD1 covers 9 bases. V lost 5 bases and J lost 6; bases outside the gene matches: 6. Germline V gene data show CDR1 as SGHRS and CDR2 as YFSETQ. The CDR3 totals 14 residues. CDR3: CASSSGQGFNEQFF. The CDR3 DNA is TGCGCCAGCAGTTCGGGACAGGGTTTCAATGAGCAGTTCTTC.

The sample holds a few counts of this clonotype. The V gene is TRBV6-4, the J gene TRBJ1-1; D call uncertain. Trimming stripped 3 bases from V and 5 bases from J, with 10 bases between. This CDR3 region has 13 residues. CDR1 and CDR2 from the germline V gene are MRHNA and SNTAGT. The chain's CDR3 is CASSESWRTEAFF. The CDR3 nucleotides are TGTGCCAGCAGTGAAAGCTGGAGGACTGAAGCTTTCTTT.

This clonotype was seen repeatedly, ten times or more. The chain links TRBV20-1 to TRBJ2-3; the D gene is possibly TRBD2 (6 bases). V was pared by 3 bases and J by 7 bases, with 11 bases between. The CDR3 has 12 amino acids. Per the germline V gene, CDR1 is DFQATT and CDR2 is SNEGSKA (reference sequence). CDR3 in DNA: TGCAGTGCTAGTTCCGGGACTTATACGCAGTATTTT. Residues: CSASSGTYTQYF.

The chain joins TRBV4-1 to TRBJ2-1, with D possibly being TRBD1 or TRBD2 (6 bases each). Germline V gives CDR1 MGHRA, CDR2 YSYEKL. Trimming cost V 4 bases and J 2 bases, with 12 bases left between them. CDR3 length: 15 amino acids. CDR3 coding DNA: TGCGCCAGCAGCCCCTCGGGGGCCCCCTACAATGAGCAGTTCTTC. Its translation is CASSPSGAPYNEQFF.

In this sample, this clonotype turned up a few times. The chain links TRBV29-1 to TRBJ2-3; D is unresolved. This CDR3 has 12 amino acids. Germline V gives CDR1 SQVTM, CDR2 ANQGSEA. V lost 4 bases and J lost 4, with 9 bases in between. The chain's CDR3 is CSVGGTPDTQYF. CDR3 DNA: TGCAGCGTTGGTGGAACCCCAGATACGCAGTATTTT.

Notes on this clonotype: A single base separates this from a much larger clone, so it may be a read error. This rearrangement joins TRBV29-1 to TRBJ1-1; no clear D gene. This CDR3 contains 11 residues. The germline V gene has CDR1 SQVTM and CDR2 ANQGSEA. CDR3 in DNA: TGCAGCGTGTTAAGTGGCACTGAAGTTTTCTTT. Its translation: CSVLSGTEVFF.

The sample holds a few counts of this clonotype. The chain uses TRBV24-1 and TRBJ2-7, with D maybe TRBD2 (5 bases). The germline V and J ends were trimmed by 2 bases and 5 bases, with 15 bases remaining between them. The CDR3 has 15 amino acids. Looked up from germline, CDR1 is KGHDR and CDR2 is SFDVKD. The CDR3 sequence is CATSDSRTHGDEQYF. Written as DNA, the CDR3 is TGTGCCACCAGTGATTCCCGGACTCACGGGGACGAGCAGTACTTC.

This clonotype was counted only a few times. The CDR3: CASSLSPGRHYEQYF. Here the CDR3 DNA reads TGTGCCAGCAGTTTAAGTCCAGGGAGGCACTACGAGCAGTACTTC. The V gene is TRBV12-3 or TRBV12-4, the J gene TRBJ2-7; D perhaps matches TRBD2 (6 bases). V lost 2 bases to trimming and J lost 3 bases, with 14 bases between them. The CDR3 totals 15 residues.

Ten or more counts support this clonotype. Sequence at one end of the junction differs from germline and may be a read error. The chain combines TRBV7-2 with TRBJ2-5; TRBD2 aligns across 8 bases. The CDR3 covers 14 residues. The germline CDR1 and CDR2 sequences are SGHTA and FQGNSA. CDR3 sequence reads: CASGLAGRQETQYF. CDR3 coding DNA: TGTGCCAGCGGCTTAGCGGGGAGACAGGAGACCCAGTACTTC.

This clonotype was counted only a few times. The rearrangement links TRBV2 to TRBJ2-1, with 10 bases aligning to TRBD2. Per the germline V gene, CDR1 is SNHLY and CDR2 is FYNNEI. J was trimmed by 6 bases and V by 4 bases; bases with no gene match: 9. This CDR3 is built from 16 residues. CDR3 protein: CASSVPSGSRGNEQFF. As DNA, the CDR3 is TGTGCCAGCAGTGTGCCTAGCGGGAGCCGCGGCAATGAGCAGTTCTTC.

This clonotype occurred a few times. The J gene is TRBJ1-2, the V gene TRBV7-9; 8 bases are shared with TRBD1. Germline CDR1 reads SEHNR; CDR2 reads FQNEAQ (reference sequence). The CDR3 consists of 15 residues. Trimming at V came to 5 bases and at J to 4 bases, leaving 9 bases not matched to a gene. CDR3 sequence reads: CASSERQGTIYGYTF. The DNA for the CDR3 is TGTGCCAGCAGCGAACGACAGGGGACCATCTATGGCTACACCTTC.

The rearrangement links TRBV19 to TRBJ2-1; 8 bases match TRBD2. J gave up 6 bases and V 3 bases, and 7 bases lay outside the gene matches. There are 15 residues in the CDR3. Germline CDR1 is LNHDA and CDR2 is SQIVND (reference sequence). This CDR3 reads CASSMSAGEVNEQFF. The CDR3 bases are TGTGCCAGTAGTATGTCAGCGGGAGAGGTCAATGAGCAGTTCTTC.

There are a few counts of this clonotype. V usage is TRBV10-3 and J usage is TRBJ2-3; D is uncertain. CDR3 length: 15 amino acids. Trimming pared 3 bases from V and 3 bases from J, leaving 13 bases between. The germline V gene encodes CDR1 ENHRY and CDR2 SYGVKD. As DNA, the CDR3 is TGTGCCATCAGTGAAAGCTTCCTCCCTACAGATACGCAGTATTTT. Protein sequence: CAISESFLPTDTQYF.

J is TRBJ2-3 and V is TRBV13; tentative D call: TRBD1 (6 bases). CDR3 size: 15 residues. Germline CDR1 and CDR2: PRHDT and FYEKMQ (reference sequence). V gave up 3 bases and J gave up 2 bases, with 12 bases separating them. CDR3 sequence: CASSFQGQSTDTQYF. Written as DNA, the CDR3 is TGTGCCAGCAGCTTTCAAGGACAGTCCACAGATACGCAGTATTTT.

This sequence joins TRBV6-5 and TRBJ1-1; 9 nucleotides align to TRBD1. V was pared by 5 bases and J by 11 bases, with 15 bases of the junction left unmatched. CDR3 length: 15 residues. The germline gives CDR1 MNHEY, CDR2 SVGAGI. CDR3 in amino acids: CASSTRTGEKRWAFF. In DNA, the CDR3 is TGTGCCAGCAGTACCCGGACAGGGGAAAAAAGATGGGCTTTCTTT.

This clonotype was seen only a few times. CDR3 in DNA: TGTGCCAGTAGTATCCGGAACGCTAACTATGGCTACACCTTC. Its protein product is CASSIRNANYGYTF. The V and J genes are TRBV19 and TRBJ1-2; no firm D call. V lost 3 bases and J 0 bases, leaving 8 bases between the germline ends. The CDR3 is 14 amino acids. CDR1 LNHDA and CDR2 SQIVND come from the germline V gene (reference sequence).

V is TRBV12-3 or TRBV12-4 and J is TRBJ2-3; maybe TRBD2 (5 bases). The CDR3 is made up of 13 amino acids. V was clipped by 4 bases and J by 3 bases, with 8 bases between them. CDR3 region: CASSWVATDTQYF. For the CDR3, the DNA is TGTGCCAGCAGTTGGGTAGCGACAGATACGCAGTATTTT.

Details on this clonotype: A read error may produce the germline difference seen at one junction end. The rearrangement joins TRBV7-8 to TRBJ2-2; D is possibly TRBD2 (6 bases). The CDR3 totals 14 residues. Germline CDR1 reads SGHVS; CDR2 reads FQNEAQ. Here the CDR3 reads CASSLDGWGGDLFF. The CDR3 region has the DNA TGTGCCAGCAGCTTAGATGGTTGGGGCGGGGACCTGTTTTTT.

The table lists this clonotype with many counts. The CDR3 spells CASQEGATDTQYF. The CDR3 nucleotides are TGTGCCAGCCAAGAAGGGGCGACAGATACGCAGTATTTT. The V and J genes are TRBV7-9 and TRBJ2-3; TRBD1 might be the D (5 bases). This CDR3 is built from 13 residues. V lost 8 bases and J lost 3, with 12 bases in between. Looked up from germline, CDR1 is SEHNR and CDR2 is FQNEAQ (reference sequence).

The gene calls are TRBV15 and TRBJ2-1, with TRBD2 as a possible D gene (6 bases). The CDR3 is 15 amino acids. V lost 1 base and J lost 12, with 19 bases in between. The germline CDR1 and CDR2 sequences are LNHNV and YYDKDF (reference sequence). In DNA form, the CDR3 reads TGTGCCACCAGCAGAGCCAGGCGCGGAGGGGAACTGCAGTTCTTC. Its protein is CATSRARRGGELQFF.

The CDR3 DNA sequence: TGTGCCAGCAGTTTATTAGACATGAACACTGAAGCTTTCTTT. Encoded protein: CASSLLDMNTEAFF. The chain links TRBV12-3 or TRBV12-4 to TRBJ1-1; no firm D call. The CDR3 contains 14 residues. The V end lost 2 bases, the J end lost 0 bases, and 7 bases lay between the germline ends.

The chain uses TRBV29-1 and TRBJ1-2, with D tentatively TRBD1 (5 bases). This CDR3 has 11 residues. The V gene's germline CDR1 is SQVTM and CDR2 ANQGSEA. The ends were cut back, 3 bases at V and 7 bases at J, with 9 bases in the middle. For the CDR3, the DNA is TGCAGCGTTGAGTTTGGGGGTGGCTACACCTTC. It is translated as CSVEFGGGYTF.

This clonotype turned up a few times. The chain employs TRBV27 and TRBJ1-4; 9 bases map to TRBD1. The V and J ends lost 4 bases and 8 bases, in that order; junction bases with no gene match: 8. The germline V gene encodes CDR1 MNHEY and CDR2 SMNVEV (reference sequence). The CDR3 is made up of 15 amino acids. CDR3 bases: TGTGCCAGCAGTTCTCCGGGACAGGGTTTAGAAAAACTGTTTTTT. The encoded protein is CASSSPGQGLEKLFF.

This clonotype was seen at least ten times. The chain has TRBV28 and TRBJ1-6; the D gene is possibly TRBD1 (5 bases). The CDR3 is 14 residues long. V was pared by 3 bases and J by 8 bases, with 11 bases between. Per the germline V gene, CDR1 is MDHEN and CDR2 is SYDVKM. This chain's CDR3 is CASSFQGGDSPLHF. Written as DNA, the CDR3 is TGTGCCAGCAGTTTTCAGGGTGGGGATTCACCCCTCCACTTT.

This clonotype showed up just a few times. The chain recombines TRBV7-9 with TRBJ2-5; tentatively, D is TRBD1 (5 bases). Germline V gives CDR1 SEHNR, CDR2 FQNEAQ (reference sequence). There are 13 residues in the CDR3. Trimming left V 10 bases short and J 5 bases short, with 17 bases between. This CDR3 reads CATSVPGRETQYF. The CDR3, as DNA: TGTGCCACGTCAGTTCCAGGGCGGGAGACCCAGTACTTC.